Given below is one T cell receptor beta chain in context. Its antigen remains unidentified. Next came a second PCR, run for roughly 7 to 12 cycles, which used a sample-barcoded 5' primer along with a J-beta primer mix. TCRdb used MiXCR to reprocess the 5' RACE reads, holding one entry per CDR3 protein. The sample consists of 1.5 million to 2 million distinct CDR3 sequences, approximately 28% of them appearing once. The entry originates in a study of blood T cells in healthy people across ages. Study-wide results and limits: More naive CD4+ cells and higher diversity marked long-lived donors relative to aged donors.

Samples each yielded at least 6 micrograms of total RNA. Per germline, CDR1 SQVTM and CDR2 ANQGSEA. The length of the CDR3 is 15 residues. J lost 1 base, V lost 6 bases, and 10 bases had no gene match. The sample taken for sequencing was blood. The TCR originated in a woman in her twenties or thirties in good health. The chain joins TRBV29-1 to TRBJ1-1; 8 nucleotides align to TRBD1. CDR3 loop: CSVLPRGTGNTEAFF. The CDR3 DNA reads TGCAGCGTCCTACCTCGCGGGACAGGGAACACTGAAGCTTTCTTT.